The 22 T cell receptor beta chains below come from one sample, sequenced in a study of CD8+CD57+ T cells in acquired aplastic anemia. Investigators profiled TCR beta VDJ and CDR3 from genomic DNA template. TCRdb fed the reads into MiXCR, producing one record per CDR3 protein. Counted here are about 150,000 distinct CDR3 sequences, approximately 51% occurring once; the ten biggest clones make up 2.5% to 4%. Before being chosen for sequencing, patients had shown CD8+CD57+ cell expansion by flow cytometry. Sequencing was performed on sorted CD4+, CD8+, or CD8+CD57+ T cells (not recorded which) from PBMCs. The receptors here all came from a human donor with aplastic anemia.

This clonotype was seen once. The rearrangement uses TRBV24-1 and TRBJ2-1, with 12 nucleotides matching TRBD2. This CDR3 contains 15 residues. Trimming at V came to 1 base and at J to 9 bases, leaving 3 bases not matched to a gene. Germline V gene data show CDR1 as KGHDR and CDR2 as SFDVKD. CDR3 region: CATSDFPSGRVEQFF. Written as DNA, the CDR3 is TGTGCCACCAGTGATTTTCCTAGCGGGAGGGTTGAGCAGTTCTTC.

The chain combines TRBV2 with TRBJ1-5; maybe TRBD1 (6 bases). Looked up from germline, CDR1 is SNHLY and CDR2 is FYNNEI. CDR3 size: 15 residues. Trimming pared 4 bases from V and 5 bases from J, leaving 15 bases between. The CDR3 DNA is TGTGCCAGCAGTGGGGAGGGGGGAGGGGATCAGCCCCAGCATTTT. This encodes CASSGEGGGDQPQHF.

This clonotype has a count of ten or more. The chain is built from TRBV6-1 and TRBJ1-4; 10 bases agree with TRBD1. CDR3 length: 14 amino acids. The trim removed 6 bases at V and 8 bases at J, leaving 6 bases unmatched. The germline gives CDR1 MNHNS, CDR2 SASEGT. CDR3 DNA: TGTGCCAGCAGCGACAGGGGGCGCGAGGAAAAACTGTTTTTT. Translating gives CASSDRGREEKLFF.

On this clonotype: This may stem from a read error, because a much larger clone lies one nucleotide away. The final CDR3 position lacks the conserved phenylalanine or tryptophan, pointing to a likely read error. The V and J genes are TRBV11-2 and TRBJ2-1, with TRBD1 matching over 10 bases. The V gene end was trimmed by 5 bases and the J gene end by 3 bases; junction bases not matched to a gene: 13. The CDR3 length is 18 residues. From germline, CDR1 is SGHAT and CDR2 FQNNGV. The CDR3 DNA reads as TGTGCCAGCAGCCCGAGAGGGTCGACAGGGGGCGACTACAATGAGCAGTTCCTC. Residues: CASSPRGSTGGDYNEQFL.

At least ten counts were recorded for this clonotype. In DNA form, the CDR3 reads TGTGCCAGCAGCTCTTTTATGAACACTGAAGCTTTCTTT. It translates to CASSSFMNTEAFF. V is TRBV7-2 and J is TRBJ1-1; D remains unclear. Per germline, CDR1 SGHTA and CDR2 FQGNSA. Trimming cost V 4 bases and J 0 bases, with 6 bases left between them. CDR3 length equals 13 residues. The full variable domain, rest sourced from reference TRBV7-2 and TRBJ1-1, is GAGVSQSPSNKVTEKGKDVELRCDPISGHTALYWYRQSLGQGLEFLIYFQGNSAPDKSGLPSDRFSAERTGGSVSTLTIQRTQQEDSAVYLCASSSFMNTEAFFGQGTRLTVV.

This clonotype was observed at least ten times. The rearrangement uses TRBV5-6 and TRBJ2-3; TRBD2 is a possible D gene (5 bases). V was pared by 2 bases and J by 1 base, with 11 bases between. The CDR3 is 15 residues long. CDR1 is SGHDT, CDR2 YYEEEE, per germline. The CDR3 region has the DNA TGTGCCAGCAGCTTCGGGAATTGGCGCACAGATACGCAGTATTTT. As protein: CASSFGNWRTDTQYF.

On this clonotype: A read error is likely, as this CDR3 ends without the conserved phenylalanine or tryptophan. V is TRBV11-2 and J is TRBJ1-1; possibly TRBD1 for D (5 bases). Trimming removed 0 bases at V and 4 bases at J, with 12 bases between. Germline V gene data show CDR1 as SGHAT and CDR2 as FQNNGV. The CDR3 consists of 15 residues. The CDR3 loop is CASSLDSGSTTEAFL. The CDR3 DNA follows: TGTGCCAGCAGCTTAGATTCAGGGTCGACCACTGAAGCTTTCTTG.

The chain links TRBV10-2 to TRBJ1-2; D is uncertain. The germline CDR1 and CDR2 sequences are WSHSY and SAAADI. This CDR3 is built from 12 residues. V was shortened by 3 bases and J by 8 bases, with 10 bases between the two germline ends. This CDR3 is CASSDVGGGYTF. CDR3 bases: TGCGCCAGCAGTGATGTCGGTGGAGGCTACACCTTC.

A remark on this clonotype: One end of the junction fails to match germline, which may point to a read error. This chain uses TRBV24-1 with TRBJ2-7; TRBD1 matches 12 bases. Germline values: CDR1 KGHDR, CDR2 SFDVKD. This CDR3 comprises 14 residues. This CDR3 is CASSLRDRGREQYF. The CDR3 DNA reads as TGTGCCAGCAGTTTAAGGGACAGGGGGCGCGAGCAGTACTTC.

The chain is built from TRBV2 and TRBJ2-3; tentatively, D is TRBD2 (6 bases). The CDR3 is made up of 14 amino acids. The V end lost 8 bases, the J end lost 1 base, and 13 bases lay between the germline ends. The germline CDR1 and CDR2 sequences are SNHLY and FYNNEI. CDR3: CASERERGTDTQYF. The CDR3 bases are TGTGCCAGCGAACGGGAGAGAGGCACAGATACGCAGTATTTT.

This clonotype showed up just a few times. The chain recombines TRBV6-2 or TRBV6-3 with TRBJ2-2, with TRBD1 identical over 8 bases. Germline loops: CDR1 MNHEY, CDR2 SVGEGT. The CDR3 has 16 residues. With V trimmed by 7 bases and J by 1 base, 8 bases remained unmatched. CDR3 loop: CASNLRTGMNTGELFF. The CDR3 nucleotides are TGTGCCAGCAACCTAAGGACAGGGATGAACACCGGGGAGCTGTTTTTT.

The chain couples TRBV9 to TRBJ2-7; D perhaps matches TRBD2 (6 bases). Germline assignment: CDR1 SGDLS and CDR2 YYNGEE. CDR3 length: 14 amino acids. V was pared by 3 bases and J by 1 base, with 11 bases between. CDR3 DNA: TGTGCCAGCAGCGCCTCTCGGGGGTCCTACGAGCAGTACTTC. This gives the protein CASSASRGSYEQYF.

The rearrangement uses TRBV29-1 and TRBJ1-1; 9 positions agree with TRBD1. This CDR3 is built from 13 residues. The germline CDR1 and CDR2 sequences are SQVTM and ANQGSEA. J was trimmed by 1 base and V by 6 bases; bases with no gene match: 3. The CDR3 loop is CSVKGQGNTEAFF. The CDR3 DNA follows: TGCAGCGTGAAGGGACAGGGGAACACTGAAGCTTTCTTT.

CDR3 coding DNA: TGTGCCAGTAGTTTCAGGGATGGCTACACCTTC. The encoded protein is CASSFRDGYTF. The J gene is TRBJ1-2, the V gene TRBV19, with D possibly TRBD1 on 5 matching bases. CDR3 size: 11 residues. Between the trimmed V and J ends, which lost 5 bases and 6 bases, there was a span of 7 bases. Looked up from germline, CDR1 is LNHDA and CDR2 is SQIVND (reference sequence).

To note about this clonotype: Lacking the conserved final phenylalanine or tryptophan, this CDR3 likely reflects a read error. The V call is TRBV25-1, the J call TRBJ2-2; 10 nucleotides line up with TRBD1. The CDR3 totals 15 residues. CDR1 is MGHDK, CDR2 SYGVNS, per germline. The CDR3 DNA sequence: TGTGCCAGCAGTGGTGACAGGGGGCGAGCCGGGAAGCTGTTTCTT. Amino acid sequence: CASSGDRGRAGKLFL.

The chain employs TRBV25-1 and TRBJ2-1; 8 bases line up with TRBD2. This CDR3 contains 12 residues. Germline CDR1 is MGHDK and CDR2 is SYGVNS. V trimming: 3 bases; J trimming: 8 bases; junction bases outside the gene matches: 0. CDR3: CASSDGRDEQFF. The CDR3 DNA follows: TGTGCCAGCAGTGACGGGAGGGATGAGCAGTTCTTC.

The chain employs TRBV29-1 and TRBJ2-7; 8 positions match TRBD1. With V trimmed by 8 bases and J by 0 bases, 6 bases remained unmatched. This CDR3 is built from 13 residues. CDR1 and CDR2 from the germline V gene are SQVTM and ANQGSEA. The CDR3 sequence is CSYRTGSSYEQYF. Written as DNA, the CDR3 is TGCAGCTACCGGACAGGGAGCTCCTACGAGCAGTACTTC.

The chain links TRBV6-1 to TRBJ2-3; D perhaps matches TRBD1 (5 bases). The germline V and J ends were trimmed by 10 bases and 2 bases, with 13 bases remaining between them. CDR3 length equals 13 residues. Germline assignment: CDR1 MNHNS and CDR2 SASEGT. CDR3 protein: CAIKGAPTDTQYF. The DNA of the CDR3 is TGTGCCATCAAAGGGGCCCCCACAGATACGCAGTATTTT.

The gene calls are TRBV10-3 and TRBJ1-4, with a weak D call TRBD1 (5 bases). CDR3 length: 13 residues. Trimming left V 11 bases short and J 5 bases short, with 15 bases between. Germline V gene sequence: CDR1 ENHRY, CDR2 SYGVKD. The CDR3 reads CAANGPGNEKLFF. CDR3 DNA sequence: TGTGCCGCAAATGGGCCAGGGAATGAAAAACTGTTTTTT.

The chain links TRBV29-1 to TRBJ1-2; TRBD1 aligns across 10 bases. The CDR3 runs 16 residues. Germline lookup yields CDR1 SQVTM and CDR2 ANQGSEA. V shed 6 bases, J shed 4 bases, and the junction held 14 bases outside the gene matches. The CDR3 sequence: CSVAGTGATSSYGYTF. CDR3 nucleotides: TGCAGCGTAGCCGGGACAGGGGCCACATCTTCCTATGGCTACACCTTC.

This clonotype was counted many times. The chain links TRBV20-1 to TRBJ1-6, with TRBD1 matching over 8 bases. CDR3 length: 13 amino acids. Per the germline V gene, CDR1 is DFQATT and CDR2 is SNEGSKA (reference sequence). Trimming took 3 bases from V and 9 from J; bases not matched to a gene: 4. The CDR3 nucleotides are TGCAGTGCTAGCAGGGGGCGAAGTTCACCCCTCCACTTT. The encoded protein is CSASRGRSSPLHF.

About this clonotype itself: A much bigger clone sits one base away, suggesting this may be a read error. The chain employs TRBV19 and TRBJ2-2; TRBD1 matches at 7 bases. V lost 3 bases to trimming and J lost 0 bases; unmatched junction nucleotides: 13. The CDR3 sequence is 19 residues long. Germline assignment: CDR1 LNHDA and CDR2 SQIVND (reference sequence). The CDR3 reads CASSMGEIGQGANTGELFF. Written as DNA, the CDR3 is TGTGCCAGTAGTATGGGGGAGATAGGGCAGGGGGCGAACACCGGGGAGCTGTTTTTT.